The present T cell receptor (beta chain) was sequenced within a study of regulatory T cells in long-lasting Graves disease (dated by TCRdb to the early 2020s). With respect to the entire study: Persistent Graves' disease was defined as antithyroid drug treatment for over 5 years with persistently positive TSH receptor autoantibodies. This study used TCR sequencing and RNA sequencing of peripheral blood to compare persistent Graves' disease patients against newly diagnosed Graves' disease patients. The study was conducted in China and was registered as a clinical trial. A total of about 33 samples underwent TCR sequencing, from some 13 patients with persistent Graves' disease and some 20 patients with newly diagnosed Graves' disease. Antithyroid drugs had been taken for approximately 10 years on average by persistent Graves' disease patients in the clinical cohort.

V drops 6 bases and J drops 0 bases, leaving 15 bases in between. Looking up the germline V gene yields CDR1 MDHEN and CDR2 SYDVKM. Counted from cysteine to phenylalanine, this CDR3 has 15 amino acids. Just CDR3 DNA is preserved here, 45 bases in frame from base 1. Read against the paper, the sample's time point label means: persistent/refractory GD, antithyroid drugs over 5 years with positive TRAb. For both TCR sequencing and RNA sequencing, RNA was extracted from PBMCs using TRIzol. The diagnosis of Graves' disease was made according to American Thyroid Association guidelines. Recruitment of patients was carried out at an endocrinology department in Xi'an, China. Each patient gave approximately 10 milliliters of peripheral blood, collected in an EDTA anticoagulant tube. Ficoll Paque Plus density gradient separation was used to isolate PBMCs, and no further T cell sorting was done. RNA quality was checked with an Agilent 2100 Bioanalyzer and agarose gel, and concentration with a NanoDrop 2000.

Receptors were amplified or captured by multiplex PCR. Sequencing was performed on an Illumina HiSeq 4000. To build TCR beta libraries, CDR3 regions were amplified by Arm-PCR using iRepertoire HTBI primers. Gel purification was performed on PCR products prior to sequencing. In the paper's pipeline: A total of 62 TRBV and some 15 TRBJ segments were identified across samples and were used for gene usage analysis of CDR3 amino acid clonotypes. COPE and FqMerger were used to merge the filtered high-quality paired reads into contigs. BLAST was used to align contigs to the IMGT TRBV, TRBD and TRBJ reference genes, and CDR3 was defined following IMGT. Any clonotype with a frequency above 0.1% was classified as a highly expanded clone. Repertoire diversity was measured by Shannon entropy, and V-J evenness by the Gini coefficient. Clonotypes shared by more than one individual were considered public. The public reads were reprocessed in TCRdb via fastp at Q25 and MiXCR, keeping in-frame beta chains. Rows with a matching CDR3 protein are joined into one entry that keeps the most common DNA and genes. TCRdb's processing, not the study's, gives the V and J calls here. The sample table contains 350,000 to 500,000 distinct CDR3 sequences; only one count was recorded for around 20% of them. The ten largest clones take up 13% to 15% of the sample.

Overall study results and their limits: As a limitation, the authors acknowledged that the small sample size may reduce accuracy. Compared with newly diagnosed patients, persistent Graves' disease patients had lower TCR Shannon entropy and fewer highly expanded clones, which suggests clonal expansion. Because the primary lesion, thyroid tissue, could not be accessed, the study looked at peripheral blood alone. Only the TCR beta chain was sequenced and analyzed. Preferential use of TRBV28, TRBJ1-2 and TRBJ2-5 was observed in persistent disease, whereas TRBV20-1 and TRBJ2-1 were favored in newly diagnosed disease. More public clonotypes were shared among persistent patients (roughly 2,700) than among newly diagnosed patients (approximately 930).

This clonotype was picked up many times. The antigen it recognizes is unknown. Base qualities were left out, and no much larger clone turns up one base away. The sequence derives from a female donor with Graves disease. The rearrangement combines TRBV28 with TRBJ2-7; the D region may be TRBD1 or TRBD2, each matching 5 bases equally. Material: peripheral blood mononuclear cells (PBMCs), obtained when the disease was refractory, from a patient treated with antithyroid drugs. The nucleotides read TGTGCCAGCAGCTACGGGACCGCCAGCTCCTACGAGCAGTACTTC. This is translated as CASSYGTASSYEQYF.